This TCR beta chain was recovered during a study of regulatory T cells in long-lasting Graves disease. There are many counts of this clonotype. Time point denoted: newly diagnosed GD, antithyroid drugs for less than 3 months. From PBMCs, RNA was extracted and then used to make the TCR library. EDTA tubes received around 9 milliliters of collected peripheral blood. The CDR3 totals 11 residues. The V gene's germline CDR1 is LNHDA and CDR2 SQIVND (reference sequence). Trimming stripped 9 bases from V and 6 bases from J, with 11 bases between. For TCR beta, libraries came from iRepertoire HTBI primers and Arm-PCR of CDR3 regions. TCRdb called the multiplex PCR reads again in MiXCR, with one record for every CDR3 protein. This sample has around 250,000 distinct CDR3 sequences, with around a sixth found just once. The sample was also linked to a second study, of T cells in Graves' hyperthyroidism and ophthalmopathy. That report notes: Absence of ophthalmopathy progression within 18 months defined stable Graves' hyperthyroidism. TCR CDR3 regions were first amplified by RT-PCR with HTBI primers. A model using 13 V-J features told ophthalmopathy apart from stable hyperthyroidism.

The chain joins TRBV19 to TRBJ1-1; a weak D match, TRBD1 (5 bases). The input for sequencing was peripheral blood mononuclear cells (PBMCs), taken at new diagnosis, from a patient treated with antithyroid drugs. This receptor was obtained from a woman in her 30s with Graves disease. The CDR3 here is CASRRQPEAFF. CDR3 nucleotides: TGTGCCAGCAGACGACAGCCTGAAGCTTTCTTT.